Each of the 3 T cell receptor beta chains below was sequenced from the same sample in a study of OX40 agonist ivuxolimab in advanced cancers. Profiled with immunoSEQ multiplex PCR; TCRdb holds only in-frame clones, not every one. This sample carries some 76,000 clones, 80% to 95% of them seen once, and the ten largest clones take about 8.3%. The specimen was CD4+ or CD8+ T cells sorted from blood, collected in a trial of the OX40 agonist ivuxolimab. These receptors came from an adult with an advanced solid tumor such as melanoma, head and neck, liver or kidney cancer.

The chain joins TRBV2 to TRBJ2-3; 7 positions match TRBD1. Germline-derived CDR1 and CDR2 are SNHLY and FYNNEI. Trimming cost V 4 bases and J 4 bases; bases outside gene matches: 8. The CDR3 length is 15 residues. The CDR3 region is CASSGPDRAPDTQYF. DNA for the CDR3: TGTGCCAGCAGTGGCCCCGACAGGGCTCCAGATACGCAGTATTTT.

Concerning this clone: A junction boundary mismatches the germline segment, possibly from a read error. J is TRBJ2-1 and V is TRBV27; 9 positions agree with TRBD2. The CDR3 sequence is 16 residues long. CDR1 and CDR2 (germline): MNHEY, SMNVEV (reference sequence). CDR3: CASSSPLAGPGNERFF. The DNA for the CDR3 is TGTGCCAGCAGCTCACCGCTAGCGGGGCCGGGGAATGAGCGGTTCTTC.

This clone was detected once. The rearrangement uses TRBV10-1 and TRBJ2-3; 11 nucleotides match TRBD1. The CDR3 is made up of 16 amino acids. Trimming took 6 bases from V and 3 from J; bases not matched to a gene: 8. Germline V gives CDR1 WNHNN, CDR2 SYGVQD (reference sequence). CDR3 sequence: CASSGSGTGGTDTQYF. CDR3 DNA sequence: TGCGCCAGCAGCGGATCAGGGACAGGGGGGACAGATACGCAGTATTTT.